The 13 T cell receptor beta chains listed next were all sequenced from one sample in a study of HIV-infected children after antiretroviral therapy interruption. Treatment specified: PENTA 11 planned treatment interruption arm or continuous ART arm. RNA-based 3' RACE libraries used unique molecular identifiers. TCRdb passed the 3' RACE reads through MiXCR, listing each CDR3 protein once. The data show about 15,000 distinct CDR3 sequences, 3% to 3.5% seen once. The material sequenced was CD45RA+ CD4+ T cells from PBMCs, taken from a donor given antiretroviral therapy, either interrupted or continuous. Regarding subset: naive CD4+ CD45RA+ CD45RO- T cells. The receptors here all came from a child aged 2-17 years with HIV.

On this clonotype: One junction end disagrees with the germline gene, perhaps due to a read error. The CDR3 reads CASKQGPNERLFF. The DNA for the CDR3 is TGTGCTAGCAAACAGGGGCCCAACGAAAGATTATTTTTC. The chain is built from TRBV15 and TRBJ1-4; 7 bases agree with TRBD1. The CDR3 length is 13 residues. Germline CDR1 and CDR2: LNHNV and YYDKDF (reference sequence).

The sample holds many counts of this clonotype. The chain carries TRBV19 and TRBJ2-1, with 11 positions matching TRBD2. The CDR3 extends over 13 amino acids. CDR1 LNHDA and CDR2 SQIVND come from the germline V gene (reference sequence). Losses at the gene ends were 6 bases for V and 8 bases for J; bases not matched to a gene: 3. The CDR3 DNA sequence: TGTGCCAGTAGGGTAGCGGGGGGGGATGAGCAGTTCTTC. Protein sequence: CASRVAGGDEQFF.

This clonotype is large within its sample. The V and J genes are TRBV3-1 and TRBJ1-3; D is ambiguous. Trimming cost V 5 bases and J 6 bases, with 5 bases left between them. Germline loops: CDR1 LGHDT, CDR2 YNNKEL (reference sequence). The CDR3 totals 11 residues. CDR3 nucleotide sequence: TGTGCCAGCAGCTACAAAAACACCATATATTTT. Translating gives CASSYKNTIYF.

This clonotype was detected ten times or more. The chain carries TRBV9 and TRBJ2-2; 7 bases line up with TRBD2. This CDR3 has 14 amino acids. The junction had 4 bases not matched to a gene; V was cut back by 3 bases and J by 5 bases. The V gene's germline CDR1 is SGDLS and CDR2 YYNGEE. The CDR3 nucleotides are TGTGCCAGCAGCGCCCGGGGGGAGACCGGGGAGCTGTTTTTT. This translates into CASSARGETGELFF.

There are many counts of this clonotype. The gene calls are TRBV12-3 or TRBV12-4 and TRBJ2-6; TRBD1 matches at 9 bases. This CDR3 contains 19 residues. The CDR3 is CASGPTGTGLRSGANVLTF. The CDR3 region has the DNA TGTGCTAGTGGTCCCACTGGGACAGGGCTTCGCTCTGGGGCCAACGTCCTGACTTTC.

This chain links TRBV5-1 with TRBJ1-4; D unresolved. Germline V gene sequence: CDR1 SGHRS, CDR2 YFSETQ. The ends were cut back, 1 base at V and 8 bases at J, with 6 bases in the middle. CDR3 length: 12 residues. The CDR3 reads CASSLTWEKLFF. In nucleotides, the CDR3 is TGCGCCAGCAGCTTGACATGGGAAAAACTGTTTTTT. The full variable domain, with the rest looked up from reference TRBV5-1 and TRBJ1-4, is KAGVTQTPRYLIKTRGQQVTLSCSPISGHRSVSWYQQTPGQGLQFLFEYFSETQRNKGNFPGRFSGRQFSNSRSEMNVSTLELGDSALYLCASSLTWEKLFFGSGTQLSVL.

This clonotype was counted ten times or more. The chain joins TRBV28 to TRBJ2-1; tentative D call: TRBD2 (6 bases). Germline V gene sequence: CDR1 MDHEN, CDR2 SYDVKM. The V end lost 4 bases, the J end lost 4 bases, and 8 bases lay between the germline ends. CDR3 length: 13 residues. The CDR3 region has the DNA TGTGCCAGCAGTTCGGACTATTACAATGAGCAGTTCTTC. It is translated as CASSSDYYNEQFF.

This clonotype was counted between two and nine times. The chain combines TRBV5-1 with TRBJ2-3; tentatively, D is TRBD1 (6 bases). V lost 2 bases to trimming and J lost 0 bases, with 7 bases between them. The CDR3 consists of 14 residues. Looked up from germline, CDR1 is SGHRS and CDR2 is YFSETQ. CDR3 coding DNA: TGCGCCAGCAGCTTCGGACAGAGCACAGATACGCAGTATTTT. As protein: CASSFGQSTDTQYF.

There are many counts of this clonotype. This chain connects TRBV12-3 or TRBV12-4 to TRBJ1-1, with 7 bases fitting TRBD1. The CDR3 totals 12 residues. Germline trimming cut 4 bases from V and 7 bases from J; bases unmatched to any gene: 3. The CDR3 nucleotides read TGTGCCAGCAGTTCAAGACAGGGTGAAGCTTTCTTT. Translating it yields CASSSRQGEAFF.

At least ten counts were recorded for this clonotype. The V and J genes are TRBV15 and TRBJ1-4, with 8 bases matching TRBD1. Germline V gene sequence: CDR1 LNHNV, CDR2 YYDKDF (reference sequence). The CDR3 is made up of 16 amino acids. V was clipped by 3 bases and J by 8 bases; unmatched bases: 11. The CDR3 here is CATSSQPDREEEKLFF. The CDR3 DNA is TGTGCCACCAGCAGTCAGCCGGACAGGGAGGAAGAAAAACTGTTTTTT. The whole variable domain, remainder taken from reference TRBV15 and TRBJ1-4, is DAMVIQNPRYQVTQFGKPVTLSCSQTLNHNVMYWYQQKSSQAPKLLFHYYDKDFNNEADTPDNFQSRRPNTSFCFLDIRSPGLGDTAMYLCATSSQPDREEEKLFFGSGTQLSVL.

This clonotype has ten or more counts. This chain links TRBV6-2 or TRBV6-3 with TRBJ2-7; no firm D call. V shed 2 bases and J shed 4 bases, with 12 bases lying between them. CDR3 length: 14 amino acids. CDR1 and CDR2 from the germline V gene are MNHEY and SVGEGT. The CDR3 protein is CASSYVPRAYEQYF. The CDR3 coding sequence is TGTGCCAGCAGTTACGTACCTAGGGCGTACGAGCAGTACTTC.

There are a few counts of this clonotype. The chain carries TRBV15 and TRBJ2-1; D is perhaps TRBD2 (6 bases). The CDR3 consists of 17 residues. Germline CDR1 and CDR2: LNHNV and YYDKDF (reference sequence). This CDR3 reads CASSRAGTGVNYAEQFF. CDR3 in DNA: TGTGCTAGCAGTAGGGCCGGGACTGGGGTTAACTATGCTGAGCAGTTCTTC.

This clonotype was recorded many times. The chain employs TRBV11-2 and TRBJ2-1, with 8 bases that match TRBD2. This CDR3 spans 16 amino acids. Germline lookup yields CDR1 SGHAT and CDR2 FQNNGV. J was trimmed by 9 bases and V by 7 bases; bases with no gene match: 17. The DNA for the CDR3 is TGTGCCAGCACCCCGGGACTAGGGGGGGTGGGGGGTGAGCAGTTCTTC. It is translated as CASTPGLGGVGGEQFF.